This paragraph reports one TCR beta chain. The antigen is undetermined. A second PCR, run for roughly 7 to 12 cycles, used a sample-barcoded 5' primer plus a J-beta primer mix. Each TCR beta cDNA got a 12-nucleotide random molecular identifier. In TCRdb, the 5' RACE reads were re-called with MiXCR into one record per CDR3 protein. Counted here are around 650,000 distinct CDR3 sequences, around 41% occurring once; the ten biggest clones make up 25% to 30%. The record originates from a study of blood T cells in healthy people across ages. Findings and caveats of the study: Not knowing donor CMV status may have confounded expanded clonotype changes.

Germline V CDR1 and CDR2: LGHDT, YNNKEL (reference sequence). The CDR3 contains 12 residues. The chain combines TRBV3-1 with TRBJ2-4; D possibly corresponds to TRBD1 (5 bases). The end of the DNA fits TRBJ2-7 better, so the J call may be wrong. This sequence originates from a man older than 75 in good health. The sequencing input was blood. CDR3 bases: TGTGCCAGCAGCCAATCAGGGAACGAGCAGTACTTC. Its translation: CASSQSGNEQYF.